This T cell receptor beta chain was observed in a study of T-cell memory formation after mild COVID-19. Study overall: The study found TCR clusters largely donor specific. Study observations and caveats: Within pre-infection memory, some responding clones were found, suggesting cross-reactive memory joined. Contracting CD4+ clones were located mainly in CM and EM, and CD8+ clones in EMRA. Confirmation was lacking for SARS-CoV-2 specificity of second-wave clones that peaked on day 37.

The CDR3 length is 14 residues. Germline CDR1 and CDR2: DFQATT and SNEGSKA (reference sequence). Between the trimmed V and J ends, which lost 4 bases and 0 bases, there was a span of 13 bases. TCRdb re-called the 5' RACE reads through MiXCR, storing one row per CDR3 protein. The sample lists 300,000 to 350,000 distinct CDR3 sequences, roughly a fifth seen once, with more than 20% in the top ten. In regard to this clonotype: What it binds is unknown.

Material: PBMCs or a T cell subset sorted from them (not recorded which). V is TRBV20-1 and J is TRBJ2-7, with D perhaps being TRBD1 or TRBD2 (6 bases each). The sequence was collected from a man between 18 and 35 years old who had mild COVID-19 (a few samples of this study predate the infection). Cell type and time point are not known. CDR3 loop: CSANDRGRSYEQYF. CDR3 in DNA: TGCAGTGCTAATGACCGGGGGCGCTCCTACGAGCAGTACTTC.